The rows below give T cell receptor beta chains drawn from one sample of a study of T cells in Graves' hyperthyroidism and ophthalmopathy. A single record per CDR3 protein comes from TCRdb applying MiXCR to the multiplex PCR reads. The sample shows 600,000 or so distinct CDR3 sequences, around 46% of them seen only once. Specimen: peripheral blood or thyroid tissue (not recorded which). The receptors originated from a woman aged 18-29 years with Graves' hyperthyroidism. Both conserved end residues are part of each CDR3. Only part of the rows carry a size: once, few, many, or a class if the clone is expanded.

v_call: TRBV11-2; clone_size: few; j_call: TRBJ1-1; cdr3_aa: CASSLNGQVPNTEAFF
v_call: TRBV9; clone_size: .; j_call: TRBJ2-7; cdr3_aa: CASSGDGRAYEQYF
v_call: TRBV7-9; clone_size: .; j_call: TRBJ2-6; cdr3_aa: CASSPLLGTGISGANVLTF
v_call: TRBV7-2; clone_size: .; j_call: TRBJ2-7; cdr3_aa: CASSLPGLASGEQYF
v_call: TRBV10-3; clone_size: many; j_call: TRBJ2-7; cdr3_aa: CAISDGTPSSYEQYF
v_call: TRBV7-9; clone_size: .; j_call: TRBJ1-1; cdr3_aa: CASRSDGGTAVVTSEAFF
v_call: TRBV29-1; clone_size: many; j_call: TRBJ2-7; cdr3_aa: CSVEVPNNSYEQYF
v_call: TRBV7-6; clone_size: many; j_call: TRBJ1-6; cdr3_aa: CASSLRRGNSPLHF
v_call: TRBV2; clone_size: few; j_call: TRBJ2-5; cdr3_aa: CASRPGQGTETQYF
v_call: TRBV9; clone_size: .; j_call: TRBJ1-3; cdr3_aa: CASSLGGARSGNTIYF
v_call: TRBV2; clone_size: few; j_call: TRBJ2-5; cdr3_aa: CASSLAGTSGKTQYF
v_call: TRBV24-1; clone_size: many; j_call: TRBJ1-1; cdr3_aa: CATRGRAGTEAFF
v_call: TRBV2; clone_size: once; j_call: TRBJ2-6; cdr3_aa: CASSLAGVAGANVLTF
v_call: TRBV20-1; clone_size: .; j_call: TRBJ2-7; cdr3_aa: CSARGGTSGPSSYEQYF
v_call: TRBV15; clone_size: few; j_call: TRBJ1-6; cdr3_aa: CATSGHGQGNSPLHF
v_call: TRBV2; clone_size: .; j_call: TRBJ1-2; cdr3_aa: CASRYSRDTGSYTF
v_call: TRBV15; clone_size: .; j_call: TRBJ1-2; cdr3_aa: CATSSVPGGENGYTF
v_call: TRBV30; clone_size: .; j_call: TRBJ2-7; cdr3_aa: CAWSVGGGAYEQYF
v_call: TRBV20-1; clone_size: .; j_call: TRBJ1-3; cdr3_aa: CSASLPGASSGNTIYF
v_call: TRBV7-6; clone_size: many; j_call: TRBJ2-7; cdr3_aa: CASSLAVSGFREQYF
v_call: TRBV9; clone_size: few; j_call: TRBJ1-5; cdr3_aa: CASSVEAGLNQPQHF
v_call: TRBV9; clone_size: .; j_call: TRBJ2-2; cdr3_aa: CASSVDPSGATTGELFF
v_call: TRBV20-1; clone_size: many; j_call: TRBJ2-7; cdr3_aa: CSATKAYEQYF
v_call: TRBV11-2; clone_size: few; j_call: TRBJ1-5; cdr3_aa: CASTPGGGGLGNQPQHF
v_call: TRBV24-1; clone_size: .; j_call: TRBJ1-2; cdr3_aa: CATSDASEVDGYTF
v_call: TRBV2; clone_size: few; j_call: TRBJ1-5; cdr3_aa: CASRPQGGDQPQHF
v_call: TRBV7-9; clone_size: many; j_call: TRBJ1-6; cdr3_aa: CATPGGEGRSPLHF
v_call: TRBV7-2; clone_size: many; j_call: TRBJ1-2; cdr3_aa: CASSLAHRIPRGYTF
v_call: TRBV2; clone_size: many; j_call: TRBJ1-5; cdr3_aa: CASTADDAFSNQPQHF
v_call: TRBV2; clone_size: few; j_call: TRBJ1-1; cdr3_aa: CASHSINTEAFF
v_call: TRBV7-3; clone_size: .; j_call: TRBJ2-2; cdr3_aa: CASRSGTAGELFF
v_call: TRBV29-1; clone_size: .; j_call: TRBJ2-7; cdr3_aa: CSASPTPGEQYF
v_call: TRBV19; clone_size: few; j_call: TRBJ2-5; cdr3_aa: CASSVGQETQYF
v_call: TRBV7-9; clone_size: few; j_call: TRBJ2-7; cdr3_aa: CASSESRGFAEQYF
v_call: TRBV14; clone_size: .; j_call: TRBJ2-2; cdr3_aa: CASSQAGGHGELFF
v_call: TRBV2; clone_size: many; j_call: TRBJ1-1; cdr3_aa: CASSLGDTNTEAFF
v_call: TRBV15; clone_size: few; j_call: TRBJ2-6; cdr3_aa: CATSRVPRRTGANVLTF
v_call: TRBV7-3; clone_size: .; j_call: TRBJ2-6; cdr3_aa: CASSLTGATGANVLTF
v_call: TRBV7-2; clone_size: .; j_call: TRBJ1-1; cdr3_aa: CASSSPGQGARNTEAFF
v_call: TRBV5-1; clone_size: .; j_call: TRBJ1-5; cdr3_aa: CASSLAGGDNQPQHF
v_call: TRBV24-1; clone_size: .; j_call: TRBJ2-7; cdr3_aa: CATSRELGPTYEQYF
v_call: TRBV20-1; clone_size: few; j_call: TRBJ2-5; cdr3_aa: CSAPGQGAMETQYF
v_call: TRBV13; clone_size: .; j_call: TRBJ1-2; cdr3_aa: CASGRPPGARYGYTF
v_call: TRBV29-1; clone_size: once; j_call: TRBJ1-2; cdr3_aa: CSVEDRANGYTF